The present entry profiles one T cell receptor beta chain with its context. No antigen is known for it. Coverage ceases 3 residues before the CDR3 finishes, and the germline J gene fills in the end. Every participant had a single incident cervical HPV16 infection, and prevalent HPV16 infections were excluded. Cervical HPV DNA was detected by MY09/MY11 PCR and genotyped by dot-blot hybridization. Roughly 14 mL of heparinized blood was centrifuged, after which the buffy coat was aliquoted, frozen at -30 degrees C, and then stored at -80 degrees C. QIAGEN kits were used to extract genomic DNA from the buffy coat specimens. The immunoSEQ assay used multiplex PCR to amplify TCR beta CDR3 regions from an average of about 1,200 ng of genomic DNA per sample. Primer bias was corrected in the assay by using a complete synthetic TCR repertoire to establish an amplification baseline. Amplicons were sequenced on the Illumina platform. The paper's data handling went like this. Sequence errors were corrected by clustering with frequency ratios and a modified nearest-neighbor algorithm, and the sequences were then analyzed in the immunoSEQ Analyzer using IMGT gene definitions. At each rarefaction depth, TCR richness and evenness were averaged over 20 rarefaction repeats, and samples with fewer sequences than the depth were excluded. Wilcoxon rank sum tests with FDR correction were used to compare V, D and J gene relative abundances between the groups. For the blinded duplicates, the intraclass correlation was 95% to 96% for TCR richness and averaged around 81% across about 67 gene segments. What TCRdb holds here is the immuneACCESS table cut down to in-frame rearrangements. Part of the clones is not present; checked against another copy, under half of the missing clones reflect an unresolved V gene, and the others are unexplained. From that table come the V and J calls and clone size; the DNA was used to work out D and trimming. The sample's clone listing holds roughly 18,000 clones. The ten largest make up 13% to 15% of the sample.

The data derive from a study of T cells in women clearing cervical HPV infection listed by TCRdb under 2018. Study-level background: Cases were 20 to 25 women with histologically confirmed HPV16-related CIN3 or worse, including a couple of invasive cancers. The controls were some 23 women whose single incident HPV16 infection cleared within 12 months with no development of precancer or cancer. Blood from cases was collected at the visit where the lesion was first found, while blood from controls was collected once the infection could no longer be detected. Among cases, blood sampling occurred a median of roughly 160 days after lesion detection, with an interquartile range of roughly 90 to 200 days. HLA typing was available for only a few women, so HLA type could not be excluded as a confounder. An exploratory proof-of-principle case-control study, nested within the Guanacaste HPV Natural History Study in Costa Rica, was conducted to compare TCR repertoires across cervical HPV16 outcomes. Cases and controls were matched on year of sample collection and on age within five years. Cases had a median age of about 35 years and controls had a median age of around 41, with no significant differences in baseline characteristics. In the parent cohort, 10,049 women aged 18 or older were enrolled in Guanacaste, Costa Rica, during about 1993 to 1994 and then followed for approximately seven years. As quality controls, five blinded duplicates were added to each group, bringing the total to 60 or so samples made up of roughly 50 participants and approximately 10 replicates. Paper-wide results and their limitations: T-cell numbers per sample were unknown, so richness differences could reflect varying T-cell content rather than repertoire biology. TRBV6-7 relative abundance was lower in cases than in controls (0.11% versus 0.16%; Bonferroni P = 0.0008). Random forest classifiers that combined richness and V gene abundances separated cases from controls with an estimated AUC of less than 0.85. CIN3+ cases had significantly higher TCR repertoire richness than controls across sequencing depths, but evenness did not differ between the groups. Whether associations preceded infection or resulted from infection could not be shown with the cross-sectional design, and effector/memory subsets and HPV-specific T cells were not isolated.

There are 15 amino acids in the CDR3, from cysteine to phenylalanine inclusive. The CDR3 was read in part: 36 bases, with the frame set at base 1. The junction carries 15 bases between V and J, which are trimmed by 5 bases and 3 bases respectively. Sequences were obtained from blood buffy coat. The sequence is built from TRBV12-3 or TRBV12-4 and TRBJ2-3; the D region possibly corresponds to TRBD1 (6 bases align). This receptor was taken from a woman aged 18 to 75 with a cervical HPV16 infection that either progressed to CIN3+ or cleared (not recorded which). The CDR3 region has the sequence CASSPRGFETDTQYF. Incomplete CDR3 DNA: TGTGCCAGCAGTCCCAGGGGATTTGAAACAGATACG.